Each of the 31 T cell receptor beta chains below was sequenced from the same sample in a study of CD4 T cell repertoires in COVID-19. These memory T cells were uncultured and sequenced directly after ex vivo isolation. Sequencing used immunoSEQ multiplex PCR; TCRdb keeps in-frame clones, though not all of them. The repertoire consists of 20,000 to 25,000 clones, with 80% to 90% occurring once and the leading ten covering about 0.6%. This material consisted of central memory CD4+ T cells from blood, taken before the COVID-19 pandemic. The receptors shown here come from a human donor who had COVID-19.

The V gene is TRBV18, the J gene TRBJ2-1, with 11 bases that match TRBD2. CDR1 and CDR2 (germline): KGHSH, LQKENI. This CDR3 is built from 16 residues. V shed 4 bases and J 5 bases; nucleotides not matched to a gene: 7. The CDR3 region is CASSLMTSGNHNEQFF. The DNA for the CDR3 is TGTGCCAGCTCACTAATGACTAGCGGGAACCACAATGAGCAGTTCTTC.

The chain uses TRBV7-2 and TRBJ2-7, with 11 nucleotides matching TRBD2. V was pared by 3 bases and J by 6 bases, with 4 bases of the junction left unmatched. This CDR3 is built from 14 residues. From germline, CDR1 is SGHTA and CDR2 FQGNSA. The CDR3 here is CASSFSGGAVEQYF. As DNA, the CDR3 is TGTGCCAGCAGCTTTAGCGGGGGGGCTGTCGAGCAGTACTTC. Drawing the rest from reference TRBV7-2 and TRBJ2-7, the complete variable domain is GAGVSQSPSNKVTEKGKDVELRCDPISGHTALYWYRQSLGQGLEFLIYFQGNSAPDKSGLPSDRFSAERTGGSVSTLTIQRTQQEDSAVYLCASSFSGGAVEQYFGPGTRLTVT.

The chain carries TRBV10-3 and TRBJ2-5; possible D gene TRBD1, 6 bases. V gave up 0 bases and J gave up 4 bases, with 18 bases separating them. From germline, CDR1 is ENHRY and CDR2 SYGVKD. CDR3 length equals 17 residues. The CDR3 nucleotides read TGTGCCATCAGTGAGTCGCGAGGGGCAGGGGACGTAGAGACCCAGTACTTC. Its protein is CAISESRGAGDVETQYF.

V gene TRBV7-9 combines with J gene TRBJ1-2, with 7 bases matching TRBD1. The V gene's germline CDR1 is SEHNR and CDR2 FQNEAQ (reference sequence). After removal of 2 bases from V and 6 bases from J, the junction contained 6 bases not matched to a gene. The CDR3 contains 14 residues. CDR3 bases: TGTGCCAGCAGCTTAACCACAGGGGCGGATGGCTACACCTTC. It is translated as CASSLTTGADGYTF.

This sequence joins TRBV10-3 and TRBJ1-5; D gene ambiguous. Per germline, CDR1 ENHRY and CDR2 SYGVKD. The CDR3 runs to 16 residues. Trimming shortened V by 4 bases and J by 1 base, and 14 bases separated the two germline ends. The CDR3: CAISGGSDASNQPQHF. The CDR3 coding sequence is TGTGCCATCAGTGGCGGGAGCGACGCGAGCAATCAGCCCCAGCATTTT.

This chain uses TRBV5-1 with TRBJ2-5; 10 nucleotides align to TRBD1. The assigned J gene may be wrong: the sequence end matches TRBJ2-7 better. The CDR3 has 14 amino acids. Germline V gene lookup returns CDR1 SGHRS and CDR2 YFSETQ. CDR3 in amino acids: CASSLRDRGSEQYF. The CDR3 DNA sequence: TGCGCCAGCAGCCTCCGGGACAGGGGAAGCGAGCAGTACTTC.

This rearrangement joins TRBV9 to TRBJ1-6; 7 bases map to TRBD1. V shed 3 bases, J shed 9 bases, and the junction held 3 bases outside the gene matches. From germline, CDR1 is SGDLS and CDR2 YYNGEE. CDR3 length: 13 amino acids. This CDR3 reads CASSATGVSPLHF. The CDR3, as DNA: TGTGCCAGCAGCGCCACAGGGGTTTCACCCCTCCACTTT.

This chain connects TRBV6-1 to TRBJ1-1; the match to TRBD1 covers 8 bases. The CDR3 is 17 amino acids. Germline lookup yields CDR1 MNHNS and CDR2 SASEGT. The V gene end was trimmed by 1 base and the J gene end by 0 bases; junction bases not matched to a gene: 7. CDR3 in amino acids: CASSEGVAGGMNTEAFF. CDR3 in DNA: TGTGCCAGCAGTGAAGGAGTGGCAGGGGGCATGAACACTGAAGCTTTCTTT.

The chain has TRBV19 and TRBJ1-3; D not certain. The CDR3 is 14 amino acids. Per the germline V gene, CDR1 is LNHDA and CDR2 is SQIVND (reference sequence). The V end was cut by 6 bases, the J end by 3 bases, with 12 bases between. DNA of the CDR3: TGTGCCAGTAGCCTAGGAGGCGATGGAAACACCATATATTTT. The encoded protein is CASSLGGDGNTIYF.

This clone was counted once. The chain links TRBV11-1 to TRBJ2-2; 7 positions agree with TRBD2. The CDR3 runs 16 residues. J lost 6 bases, V lost 5 bases, and 12 bases had no gene match. CDR1 is SGHAT, CDR2 FQDESV, per germline (reference sequence). The chain's CDR3 is CASSLWGGNGPGELFF. In DNA form, the CDR3 reads TGTGCCAGCAGCCTCTGGGGGGGAAATGGCCCCGGGGAGCTGTTTTTT.

The chain is built from TRBV19 and TRBJ1-4, with D possibly matching TRBD1 (5 bases). Deletions cut 8 bases from V and 7 bases from J, with 11 bases between. CDR1 and CDR2 (germline): LNHDA, SQIVND (reference sequence). The CDR3 spans 12 residues. In DNA, the CDR3 is TGTGCCAGTGCGGGGGAGAGTGAAAAACTGTTTTTT. Amino acid sequence: CASAGESEKLFF.

There are a few counts of this clone. The chain carries TRBV28 and TRBJ2-7; maybe TRBD2 (5 bases). The CDR3 covers 15 residues. Trimming removed 1 base at V and 3 bases at J, with 13 bases between. Germline CDR1 and CDR2: MDHEN and SYDVKM. The CDR3 spells CASSLLAGLDYEQYF. Written as DNA, the CDR3 is TGTGCCAGCAGTTTATTGGCGGGCCTAGACTACGAGCAGTACTTC.

The chain links TRBV28 to TRBJ1-4, with 10 bases fitting TRBD1. The J segment lost 2 bases and the V segment lost 3 bases, leaving 6 bases of the junction unmatched. The CDR3 covers 17 residues. Germline assignment: CDR1 MDHEN and CDR2 SYDVKM. This chain's CDR3 is CASSFGTGVMTNEKLFF. CDR3 nucleotide sequence: TGTGCCAGCAGTTTCGGGACAGGGGTTATGACTAATGAAAAACTGTTTTTT.

V gene TRBV6-1 combines with J gene TRBJ1-1; the D gene is possibly TRBD1 (5 bases). CDR1 MNHNS and CDR2 SASEGT come from the germline V gene. The CDR3 spans 14 residues. The germline V and J ends were trimmed by 8 bases and 3 bases, with 16 bases remaining between them. The CDR3, as DNA: TGTGCCAGCTTTAGGTCGTGGGGGGACACTGAAGCTTTCTTT. Translating gives CASFRSWGDTEAFF.

The J gene is TRBJ1-2, the V gene TRBV5-6; 7 bases are a match to TRBD1. The CDR3 spans 13 residues. Germline V gene data show CDR1 as SGHDT and CDR2 as YYEEEE. Trimming removed 3 bases from V and 8 bases from J; junction bases left unmatched: 7. CDR3 region: CASSSHRGLGYTF. The CDR3, as DNA: TGTGCCAGCAGCTCCCACAGGGGTCTAGGCTACACCTTC.

CDR3 region: CASSLSGSGLGNTIYF. In nucleotides, the CDR3 is TGTGCCAGCAGCTTATCGGGCAGCGGCCTCGGAAACACCATATATTTT. The gene calls are TRBV7-9 and TRBJ1-3; D gene unclear. Germline V CDR1 and CDR2: SEHNR, FQNEAQ (reference sequence). Trimming left V 2 bases short and J 4 bases short, with 15 bases between. This CDR3 is 16 amino acids long.

The rearrangement joins TRBV29-1 to TRBJ2-2; possible D gene TRBD1, 6 bases. The germline gives CDR1 SQVTM, CDR2 ANQGSEA. The CDR3 is 14 residues long. The V and J ends lost 4 bases and 5 bases respectively, with 14 bases between them. The CDR3, as DNA: TGCAGCGTTGCGACAGGTGACGTTACCGGGGAGCTGTTTTTT. This codes for CSVATGDVTGELFF.

The chain has TRBV5-1 and TRBJ2-1; tentatively, D is TRBD2 (6 bases). Trimming stripped 2 bases from V and 6 bases from J, with 15 bases between. Germline values: CDR1 SGHRS, CDR2 YFSETQ. The CDR3 contains 15 residues. This CDR3 is CASSLSGGGTNEQFF. The CDR3 DNA reads as TGCGCCAGCAGCTTAAGTGGTGGGGGGACCAATGAGCAGTTCTTC.

V is TRBV28 and J is TRBJ1-5; D is possibly TRBD1 (5 bases). Germline V gene sequence: CDR1 MDHEN, CDR2 SYDVKM. The CDR3 consists of 13 residues. With 2 bases removed from V and 7 bases from J, the gap between germline ends came to 9 bases. Written as DNA, the CDR3 is TGTGCCAGCAGTTTACCAGGGCAACAGCCCCAGCATTTT. Translation: CASSLPGQQPQHF.

This rearrangement joins TRBV10-3 to TRBJ2-5; maybe TRBD2 (6 bases). With 4 bases removed from V and 1 base from J, the gap between germline ends came to 10 bases. The V gene's germline CDR1 is ENHRY and CDR2 SYGVKD. The CDR3 consists of 14 residues. CDR3 DNA: TGTGCCATCAGTGGGACCGGGAGCCAAGAGACCCAGTACTTC. The encoded protein is CAISGTGSQETQYF.

Concerning this clone itself: The junction and the germline gene differ at one end; a read error may be behind it. The chain recombines TRBV27 with TRBJ1-5; 7 positions agree with TRBD1. The CDR3 contains 15 residues. The germline V gene encodes CDR1 MNHEY and CDR2 SMNVEV (reference sequence). In DNA, the CDR3 is TGCCTCTTTCAGGGGGGAGTAAATAGCAATCAGCCCCAGCATTTT. Its protein is CLFQGGVNSNQPQHF.

The CDR3: CASSEEARWELFF. CDR3 DNA sequence: TGCGCCAGCAGTGAAGAAGCGCGGTGGGAGCTGTTTTTT. J is TRBJ2-2 and V is TRBV10-2; D remains unclear. Trimming removed 3 bases from V and 9 bases from J, with 11 bases in between. The CDR3 runs 13 residues. Germline CDR1 reads WSHSY; CDR2 reads SAAADI.

The chain couples TRBV29-1 to TRBJ1-2, with TRBD1 identical over 12 bases. The CDR3 totals 16 residues. Trimming at V came to 5 bases and at J to 4 bases, leaving 11 bases not matched to a gene. Looked up from germline, CDR1 is SQVTM and CDR2 is ANQGSEA. As DNA, the CDR3 is TGCAGCGTTCTCGGGACAGGGGGCTCCTCTGCCTATGGCTACACCTTC. This gives the protein CSVLGTGGSSAYGYTF.

The rearrangement joins TRBV6-5 to TRBJ1-2, with TRBD1 matching 9 bases. This CDR3 comprises 13 residues. Germline CDR1 MNHEY, CDR2 SVGAGI. J gave up 8 bases and V 6 bases, and 7 bases lay outside the gene matches. This chain's CDR3 is CASSTGTGFGYTF. For the CDR3, the DNA is TGTGCCAGCAGCACCGGGACAGGGTTCGGCTACACCTTC.

The chain combines TRBV5-1 with TRBJ2-7, with 7 bases identical to TRBD1. J gave up 1 base and V 0 bases, and 10 bases lay outside the gene matches. From germline, CDR1 is SGHRS and CDR2 YFSETQ. The CDR3 is made up of 17 amino acids. Here the CDR3 reads CASSLATGTAGSYEQYF. CDR3 coding DNA: TGCGCCAGCAGCTTGGCTACTGGGACAGCAGGATCCTACGAGCAGTACTTC.

The V gene is TRBV6-5, the J gene TRBJ2-7; TRBD1 matches at 11 bases. The CDR3 is 14 amino acids. Germline V gene sequence: CDR1 MNHEY, CDR2 SVGAGI. Unmatched junction bases numbered 3, after V lost 7 bases and J lost 1 base. CDR3 DNA: TGTGCCAGCACCCGGGACAGGGGGTCCTACGAGCAGTACTTC. This gives the protein CASTRDRGSYEQYF.

This clone occurred a few times. The chain links TRBV19 to TRBJ2-3, with D maybe TRBD2 (6 bases). V was pared by 5 bases and J by 0 bases, with 21 bases between. CDR1 and CDR2 (germline): LNHDA, SQIVND (reference sequence). The CDR3 contains 18 residues. DNA for the CDR3: TGTGCCAGTAGTGGTGGAGACATCGGGAGCCCGAGCACAGATACGCAGTATTTT. Encoded protein: CASSGGDIGSPSTDTQYF.

The CDR3 region is CASGRGNTEAFF. The DNA for the CDR3 is TGCGCCAGCGGAAGGGGGAACACTGAAGCTTTCTTT. The J gene is TRBJ1-1, the V gene TRBV10-2, with D possibly being TRBD1 (5 bases). Germline loops: CDR1 WSHSY, CDR2 SAAADI. Trimming stripped 8 bases from V and 1 base from J, with 8 bases between. The CDR3 totals 12 residues.

This sequence joins TRBV5-1 and TRBJ1-2; 11 positions match TRBD1. Trimming took 4 bases from V and 3 from J; bases not matched to a gene: 2. The CDR3 covers 14 residues. Germline V gives CDR1 SGHRS, CDR2 YFSETQ. CDR3 in DNA: TGCGCCAGCAGCCGGACAGGGGGCGACTATGGCTACACCTTC. This translates into CASSRTGGDYGYTF.

The chain links TRBV6-6 to TRBJ1-5, with D possibly TRBD1 on 5 matching bases. Trimming removed 4 bases from V and 5 bases from J, with 6 bases in between. Looked up from germline, CDR1 is MNHNY and CDR2 is SVGAGI (reference sequence). This CDR3 has 12 amino acids. The CDR3 DNA reads TGTGCCAGCAGTTGGGGGGATCAGCCCCAGCATTTT. It codes for CASSWGDQPQHF.

V is TRBV5-5 and J is TRBJ1-5; 8 bases match TRBD1. The CDR3 has 14 residues. CDR1 is SGHKS, CDR2 YYEKEE, per germline (reference sequence). With 5 bases clipped from V and 7 bases from J, the junction kept 8 bases outside the gene matches. The CDR3 is CASSPAGGGQPQHF. CDR3 DNA sequence: TGTGCCAGCAGTCCTGCAGGGGGCGGGCAGCCCCAGCATTTT.